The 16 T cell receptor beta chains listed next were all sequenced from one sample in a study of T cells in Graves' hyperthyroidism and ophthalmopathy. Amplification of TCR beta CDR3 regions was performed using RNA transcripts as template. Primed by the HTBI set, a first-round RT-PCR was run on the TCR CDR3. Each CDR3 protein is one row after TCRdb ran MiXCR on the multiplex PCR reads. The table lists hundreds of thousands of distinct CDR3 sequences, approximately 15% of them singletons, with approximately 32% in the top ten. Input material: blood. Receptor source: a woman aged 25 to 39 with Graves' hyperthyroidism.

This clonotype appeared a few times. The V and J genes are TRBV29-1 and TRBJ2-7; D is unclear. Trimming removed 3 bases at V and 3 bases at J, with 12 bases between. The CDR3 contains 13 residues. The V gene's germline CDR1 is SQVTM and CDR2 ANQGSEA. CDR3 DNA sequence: TGCAGCGTTGAGTACCTTAATAGCTACGAGCAGTACTTC. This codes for CSVEYLNSYEQYF.

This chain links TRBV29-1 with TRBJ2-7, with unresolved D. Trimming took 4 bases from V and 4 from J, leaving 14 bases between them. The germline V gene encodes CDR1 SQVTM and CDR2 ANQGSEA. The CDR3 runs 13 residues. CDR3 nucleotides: TGCAGCGTTGTGAGCCTCACAGAATACGAGCAGTACTTC. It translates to CSVVSLTEYEQYF.

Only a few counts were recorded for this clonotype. This CDR3 is CACHIVGGNNEQFF. As DNA, the CDR3 is TGTGCCTGCCACATAGTGGGAGGAAACAATGAGCAGTTCTTC. The J gene is TRBJ2-1, the V gene TRBV30; tentative D call: TRBD2 (6 bases). The V end was cut by 6 bases, the J end by 5 bases, with 17 bases between. The CDR3 covers 14 residues. Germline V lookup: CDR1 GTSNPN, CDR2 SVGIG (reference sequence).

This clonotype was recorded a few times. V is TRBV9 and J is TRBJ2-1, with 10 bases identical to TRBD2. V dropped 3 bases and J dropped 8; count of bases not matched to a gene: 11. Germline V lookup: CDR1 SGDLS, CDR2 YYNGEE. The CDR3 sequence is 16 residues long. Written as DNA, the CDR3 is TGTGCCAGCAGCGGGAGCGGGAGGGCCGTAGAAGATGAGCAGTTCTTC. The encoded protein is CASSGSGRAVEDEQFF.

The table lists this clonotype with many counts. The CDR3 is CACRQAHEEAFF. As DNA, the CDR3 is TGTGCCTGCCGACAGGCCCACGAGGAAGCTTTCTTT. The genes are TRBV30 and TRBJ1-1; maybe TRBD1 (6 bases). The V gene lost 6 bases and the J gene lost 8 bases, with 16 bases spanning the gap. From germline, CDR1 is GTSNPN and CDR2 SVGIG (reference sequence). The length of the CDR3 is 12 residues.

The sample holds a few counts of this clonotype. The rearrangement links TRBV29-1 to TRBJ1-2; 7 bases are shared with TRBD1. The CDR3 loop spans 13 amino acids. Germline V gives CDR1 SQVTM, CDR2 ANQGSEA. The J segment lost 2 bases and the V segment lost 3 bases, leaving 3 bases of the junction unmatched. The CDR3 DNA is TGCAGCGTTGAGCAGACAGGGAACTATGGCTACACCTTC. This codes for CSVEQTGNYGYTF.

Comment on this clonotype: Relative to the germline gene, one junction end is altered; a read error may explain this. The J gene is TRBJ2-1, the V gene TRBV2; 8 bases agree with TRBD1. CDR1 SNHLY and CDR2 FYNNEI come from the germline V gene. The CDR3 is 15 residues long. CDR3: CASDPETGVYSEQFF. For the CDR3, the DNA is TGTGCCAGCGACCCGGAGACAGGGGTGTACAGTGAGCAGTTCTTC.

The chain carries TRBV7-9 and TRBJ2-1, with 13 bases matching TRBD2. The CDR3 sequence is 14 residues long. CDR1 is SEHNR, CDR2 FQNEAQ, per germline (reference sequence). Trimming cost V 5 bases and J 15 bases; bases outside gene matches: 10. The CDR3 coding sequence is TGTGCCAGCAGCCCTACTAGCGGGAGGGCCCTTTTGTTCTTC. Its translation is CASSPTSGRALLFF.

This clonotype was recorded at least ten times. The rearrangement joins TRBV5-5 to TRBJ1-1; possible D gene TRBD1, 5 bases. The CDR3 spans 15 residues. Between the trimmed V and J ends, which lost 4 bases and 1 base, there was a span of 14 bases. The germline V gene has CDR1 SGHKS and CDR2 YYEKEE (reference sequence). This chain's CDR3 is CASSPRPTANTEAFF. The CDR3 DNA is TGTGCCAGCAGCCCCCGACCGACAGCGAACACTGAAGCTTTCTTT. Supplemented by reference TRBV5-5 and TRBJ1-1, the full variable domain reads DAGVTQSPTHLIKTRGQQVTLRCSPISGHKSVSWYQQVLGQGPQFIFQYYEKEERGRGNFPDRFSARQFPNYSSELNVNALLLGDSALYLCASSPRPTANTEAFFGQGTRLTVV.

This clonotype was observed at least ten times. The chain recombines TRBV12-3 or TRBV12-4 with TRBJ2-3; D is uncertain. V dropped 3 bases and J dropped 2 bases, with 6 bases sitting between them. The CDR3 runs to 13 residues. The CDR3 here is CASSFYATDTQYF. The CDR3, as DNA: TGTGCCAGCAGTTTCTACGCCACAGATACGCAGTATTTT.

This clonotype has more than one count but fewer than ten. The CDR3 protein is CASSYGGVGEQYF. The CDR3 DNA reads TGTGCCAGCAGTTACGGCGGGGTGGGCGAGCAGTACTTC. The rearrangement links TRBV6-6 to TRBJ2-7; possible D gene TRBD2, 6 bases. Trimming removed 2 bases at V and 6 bases at J, with 11 bases between. CDR1 is MNHNY, CDR2 SVGAGI, per germline (reference sequence). This CDR3 region has 13 residues.

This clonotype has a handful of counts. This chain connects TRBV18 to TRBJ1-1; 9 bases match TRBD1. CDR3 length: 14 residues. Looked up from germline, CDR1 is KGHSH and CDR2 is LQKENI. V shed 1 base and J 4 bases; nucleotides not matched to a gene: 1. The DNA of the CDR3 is TGTGCCAGCTCACCACGGGACAGGGCCACTGAAGCTTTCTTT. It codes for CASSPRDRATEAFF.

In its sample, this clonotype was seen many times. CDR3 DNA sequence: TGCAGTGCCCTACAGGGGCTAGCTAACTATGGCTACACCTTC. It is translated as CSALQGLANYGYTF. This sequence joins TRBV20-1 and TRBJ1-2; 7 bases fit TRBD1. The germline gives CDR1 DFQATT, CDR2 SNEGSKA (reference sequence). This CDR3 region has 14 residues. Trimming cost V 6 bases and J 0 bases; bases outside gene matches: 7.

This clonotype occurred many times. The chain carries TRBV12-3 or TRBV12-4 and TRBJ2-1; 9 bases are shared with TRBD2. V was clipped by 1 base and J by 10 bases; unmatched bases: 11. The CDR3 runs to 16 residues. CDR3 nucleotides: TGTGCCAGCAGTTTAGGTAGTAGCGGGAGCCCTGGGGAGCAGTTCTTC. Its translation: CASSLGSSGSPGEQFF.

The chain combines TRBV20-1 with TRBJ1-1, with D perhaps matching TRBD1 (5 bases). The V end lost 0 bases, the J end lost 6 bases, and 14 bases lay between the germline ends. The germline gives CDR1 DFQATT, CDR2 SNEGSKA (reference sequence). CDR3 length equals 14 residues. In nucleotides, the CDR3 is TGCAGTGCTAGAGATTGGGGCCAGGGTTCTGAAGCTTTCTTT. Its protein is CSARDWGQGSEAFF.

The CDR3 nucleotides are TGCGCCAGCACCATCCGGGGGGGGGCTGGGGCCAACGTCCTGACTTTC. Amino acids: CASTIRGGAGANVLTF. The chain has TRBV4-1 and TRBJ2-6; 8 nucleotides agree with TRBD2. The CDR3 runs to 16 residues. Unmatched junction bases numbered 7, after V lost 7 bases and J lost 2 bases. CDR1 and CDR2 (germline): MGHRA, YSYEKL.